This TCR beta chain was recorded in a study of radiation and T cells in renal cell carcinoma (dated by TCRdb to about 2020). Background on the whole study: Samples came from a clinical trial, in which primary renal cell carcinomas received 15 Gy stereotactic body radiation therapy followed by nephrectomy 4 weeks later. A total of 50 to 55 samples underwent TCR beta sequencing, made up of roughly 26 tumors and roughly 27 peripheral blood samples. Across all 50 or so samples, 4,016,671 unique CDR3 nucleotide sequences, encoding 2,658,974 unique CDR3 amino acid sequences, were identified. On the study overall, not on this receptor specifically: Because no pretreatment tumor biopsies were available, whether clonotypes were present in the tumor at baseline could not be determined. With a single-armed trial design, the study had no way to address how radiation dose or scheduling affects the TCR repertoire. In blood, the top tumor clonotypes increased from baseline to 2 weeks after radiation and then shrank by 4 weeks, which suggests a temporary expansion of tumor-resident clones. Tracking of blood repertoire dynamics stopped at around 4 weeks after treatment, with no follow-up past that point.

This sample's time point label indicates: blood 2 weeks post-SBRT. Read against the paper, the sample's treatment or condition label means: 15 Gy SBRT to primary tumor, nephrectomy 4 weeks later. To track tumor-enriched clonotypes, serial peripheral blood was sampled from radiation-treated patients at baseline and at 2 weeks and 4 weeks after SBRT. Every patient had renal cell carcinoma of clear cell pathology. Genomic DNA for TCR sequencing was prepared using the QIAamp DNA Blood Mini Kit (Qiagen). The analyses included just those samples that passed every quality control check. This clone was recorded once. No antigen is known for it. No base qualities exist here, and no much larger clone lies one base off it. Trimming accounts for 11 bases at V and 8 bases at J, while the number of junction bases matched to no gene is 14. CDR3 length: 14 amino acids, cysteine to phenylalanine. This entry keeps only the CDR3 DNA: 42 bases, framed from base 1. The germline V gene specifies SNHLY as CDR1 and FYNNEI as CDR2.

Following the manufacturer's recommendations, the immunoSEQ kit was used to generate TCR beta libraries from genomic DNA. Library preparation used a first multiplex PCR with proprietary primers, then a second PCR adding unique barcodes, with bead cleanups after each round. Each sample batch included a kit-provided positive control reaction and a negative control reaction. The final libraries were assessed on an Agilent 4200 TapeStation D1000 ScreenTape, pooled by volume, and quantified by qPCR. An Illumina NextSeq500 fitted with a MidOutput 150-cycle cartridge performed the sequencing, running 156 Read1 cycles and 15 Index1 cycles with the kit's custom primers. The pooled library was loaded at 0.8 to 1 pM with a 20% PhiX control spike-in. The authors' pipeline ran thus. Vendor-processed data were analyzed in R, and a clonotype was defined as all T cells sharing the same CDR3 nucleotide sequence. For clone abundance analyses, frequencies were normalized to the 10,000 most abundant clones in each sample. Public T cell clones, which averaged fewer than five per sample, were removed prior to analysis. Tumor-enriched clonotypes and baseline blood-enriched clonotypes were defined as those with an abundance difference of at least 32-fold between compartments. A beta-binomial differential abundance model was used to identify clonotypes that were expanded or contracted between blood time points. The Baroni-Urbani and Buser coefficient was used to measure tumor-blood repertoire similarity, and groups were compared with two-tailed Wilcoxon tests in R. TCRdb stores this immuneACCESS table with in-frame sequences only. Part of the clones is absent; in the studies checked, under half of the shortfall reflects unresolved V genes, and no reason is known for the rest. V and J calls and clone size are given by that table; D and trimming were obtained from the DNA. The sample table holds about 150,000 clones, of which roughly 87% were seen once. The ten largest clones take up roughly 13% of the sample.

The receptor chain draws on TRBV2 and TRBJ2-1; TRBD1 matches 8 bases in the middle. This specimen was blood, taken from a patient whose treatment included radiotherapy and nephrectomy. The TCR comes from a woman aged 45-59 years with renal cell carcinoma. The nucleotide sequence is TGTGCCGGTGTCCAGGGGGCAAACAGGCATGAGCAGTTCTTC. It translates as CAGVQGANRHEQFF.